The clone carrying this T cell receptor beta chain was counted at least ten times. Its target is unknown. TCRdb ran MiXCR on the 5' RACE reads and lists one entry per CDR3 protein. The sample contains 30,000 to 50,000 distinct CDR3 sequences, about 6.7% of which appear only once. Germline V gene sequence: CDR1 MNHNS, CDR2 SASEGT. This CDR3 has 16 residues. The junction had 10 bases not matched to a gene; V was cut back by 2 bases and J by 5 bases. This sample is drawn from a study of T-cell memory formation after mild COVID-19. Study findings and constraints: The finding that pre-infection memory included some responding clones suggested that cross-reactive memory joined.

The receptor's source is an adult who had mild COVID-19 (a few samples of this study predate the infection). Cell type and time point are not known. The sample comprised PBMCs or a T cell subset sorted from them (not recorded which). The gene calls are TRBV6-1 and TRBJ2-3, with 7 nucleotides matching TRBD2. Here the CDR3 reads CASSERAVGGVDTQYF. Here the CDR3 DNA reads TGTGCCAGCAGTGAAAGGGCGGTGGGAGGGGTAGATACGCAGTATTTT.